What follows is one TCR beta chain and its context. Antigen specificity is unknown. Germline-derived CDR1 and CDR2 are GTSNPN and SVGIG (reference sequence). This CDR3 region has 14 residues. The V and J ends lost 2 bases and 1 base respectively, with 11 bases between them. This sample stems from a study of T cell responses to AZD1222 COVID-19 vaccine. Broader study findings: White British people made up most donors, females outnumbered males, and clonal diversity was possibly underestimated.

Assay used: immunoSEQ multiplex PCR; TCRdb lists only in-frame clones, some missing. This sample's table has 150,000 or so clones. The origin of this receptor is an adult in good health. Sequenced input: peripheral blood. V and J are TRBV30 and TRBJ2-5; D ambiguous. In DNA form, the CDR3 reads TGTGCCTGGAGTTCCGGCGGTACCCAAGAGACCCAGTACTTC. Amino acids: CAWSSGGTQETQYF. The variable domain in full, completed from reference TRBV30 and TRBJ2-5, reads SQTIHQWPATLVQPVGSPLSLECTVEGTSNPNLYWYRQAAGRGLQLLFYSVGIGQISSEVPQNLSASRPQDRQFILSSKKLLLSDSGFYLCAWSSGGTQETQYFGPGTRLLVL.